These 13 T cell receptor beta chains were all obtained from the same sample, sequenced in a study of blood T cell repertoires in COVID-19. TCRdb's copy holds only in-frame clones and misses some; the assay was immunoSEQ multiplex PCR. The table shows hundreds of thousands of clones, with approximately 90% occurring only once. The sample consisted of peripheral blood. These receptors were collected from a woman younger than 45 with COVID-19, enrolled during active disease.

This clone appeared once. J is TRBJ1-1 and V is TRBV29-1; TRBD1 aligns across 7 bases. Germline CDR1 is SQVTM and CDR2 is ANQGSEA. This CDR3 has 12 amino acids. V gave up 7 bases and J gave up 1 base; unmatched junction bases: 3. CDR3: CSAGQSNTEAFF. DNA for the CDR3: TGCAGCGCGGGACAGTCGAACACTGAAGCTTTCTTT.

The chain employs TRBV28 and TRBJ1-4; no clear D gene. This CDR3 comprises 14 residues. Germline-derived CDR1 and CDR2 are MDHEN and SYDVKM. Deletions cut 6 bases from V and 4 bases from J, with 12 bases between. In DNA form, the CDR3 reads TGTGCCAGCAGGAGACCAGGAAGTAATGAAAAACTGTTTTTT. Amino acid sequence: CASRRPGSNEKLFF.

The chain carries TRBV27 and TRBJ1-6, with TRBD1 identical over 10 bases. Trimming removed 6 bases from V and 10 bases from J; junction bases left unmatched: 9. CDR1 and CDR2 from the germline V gene are MNHEY and SMNVEV (reference sequence). The CDR3 is made up of 15 amino acids. The CDR3 DNA reads as TGTGCCAGCAGCCCCGGGACAGGGGTAGGGTCACCCCTCCACTTT. It yields the protein CASSPGTGVGSPLHF.

V is TRBV6-4 and J is TRBJ2-3, with D possibly matching TRBD1 (6 bases). This CDR3 comprises 14 residues. V lost 3 bases and J lost 3, with 10 bases in between. Looked up from germline, CDR1 is MRHNA and CDR2 is SNTAGT. DNA for the CDR3: TGTGCCAGCAGTGAGCACAGGGAAACAGATACGCAGTATTTT. Translating it yields CASSEHRETDTQYF.

The chain combines TRBV7-2 with TRBJ2-7; tentatively, D is TRBD1 (6 bases). CDR3 length: 15 amino acids. V was shortened by 0 bases and J by 7 bases, with 16 bases between the two germline ends. Germline V lookup: CDR1 SGHTA, CDR2 FQGNSA. CDR3 sequence: CASSLASRGRGEQYF. In DNA form, the CDR3 reads TGTGCCAGCAGCTTAGCATCCAGGGGAAGGGGAGAGCAGTACTTC. The full variable domain, its missing parts supplied by reference TRBV7-2 and TRBJ2-7, is GAGVSQSPSNKVTEKGKDVELRCDPISGHTALYWYRQSLGQGLEFLIYFQGNSAPDKSGLPSDRFSAERTGGSVSTLTIQRTQQEDSAVYLCASSLASRGRGEQYFGPGTRLTVT.

For the CDR3, the DNA is TGTGCCAGCAGCAAAGAAGAGGGTCGGAGCTATGGCTACACCTTC. Protein sequence: CASSKEEGRSYGYTF. The chain couples TRBV21-1 to TRBJ1-2. TRBV21-1 is designated a pseudogene. The length of the CDR3 is 15 residues.

The V and J genes are TRBV5-5 and TRBJ1-3, with 7 bases that match TRBD1. The V gene's germline CDR1 is SGHKS and CDR2 YYEKEE (reference sequence). The J segment lost 0 bases and the V segment lost 3 bases, leaving 6 bases of the junction unmatched. This CDR3 has 16 amino acids. In DNA form, the CDR3 reads TGTGCCAGCAGCTCCGGGACAGCGAACTCTGGAAACACCATATATTTT. This translates into CASSSGTANSGNTIYF.

Comments on this clone: The junction departs from germline at one end; a sequencing error may be responsible. This chain joins TRBV7-7 and TRBJ2-3; 9 positions agree with TRBD2. Germline lookup yields CDR1 SSHAT and CDR2 FNYEAQ (reference sequence). This CDR3 has 18 amino acids. The CDR3 region has the DNA TGTGCTAGCAGCTTGTTACCCCGAACTAGCGGGCGCACAGATACGCAGTATTTT. This encodes CASSLLPRTSGRTDTQYF.

This chain joins TRBV9 and TRBJ1-1; D is ambiguous. Germline V CDR1 and CDR2: SGDLS, YYNGEE. Trimming cost V 0 bases and J 3 bases, with 9 bases left between them. The CDR3 has 14 residues. CDR3 amino acids: CASSVGAAYTEAFF. The CDR3 DNA is TGTGCCAGCAGCGTAGGGGCAGCCTACACTGAAGCTTTCTTT.

The chain is built from TRBV18 and TRBJ2-2; D possibly corresponds to TRBD2 (7 bases). This CDR3 has 15 residues. Trimming removed 2 bases from V and 5 bases from J, with 12 bases in between. CDR1 and CDR2 from the germline V gene are KGHSH and LQKENI. CDR3 amino acids: CASSPRTAGTGELFF. The DNA for the CDR3 is TGTGCCAGCTCACCAAGGACAGCGGGGACCGGGGAGCTGTTTTTT.

The rearrangement links TRBV29-1 to TRBJ1-1; D perhaps matches TRBD1 (6 bases). Trimming removed 1 base at V and 2 bases at J, with 11 bases between. CDR3 size: 14 residues. Germline CDR1 and CDR2: SQVTM and ANQGSEA. The DNA of the CDR3 is TGCAGCGTTGAAGCGGGAGGGGGAAACACTGAAGCTTTCTTT. Translation gives CSVEAGGGNTEAFF.

This clone has a single count. This rearrangement joins TRBV7-9 to TRBJ2-1, with D possibly being TRBD1 (5 bases). Between the trimmed V and J ends, which lost 5 bases and 14 bases, there was a span of 16 bases. The CDR3 loop spans 12 amino acids. Germline V gene data show CDR1 as SEHNR and CDR2 as FQNEAQ (reference sequence). The CDR3 DNA reads TGTGCCAGCAGCCCCAGGGCCACCCCCGAGTTCTTC. This translates into CASSPRATPEFF.

J is TRBJ2-7 and V is TRBV6-5; D call uncertain. The CDR3 is 14 residues long. V lost 0 bases to trimming and J lost 0 bases, with 6 bases between them. Germline CDR1 and CDR2: MNHEY and SVGAGI. The CDR3 is CASSYSADSYEQYV. CDR3 sequence (DNA): TGTGCCAGCAGTTACTCGGCTGACTCCTACGAGCAGTACGTC.